The present entry profiles one T cell receptor beta chain with its context. The sample holds a few counts of this clone. The specificity of this receptor is unknown. Qualities for individual bases were not recorded, and no much larger clone is one base off. Counted from cysteine to phenylalanine, this CDR3 has 16 amino acids. Only the CDR3 part of the read is kept: 48 bases, read in frame from the first base. The junction shows trimming of 0 bases on V and 1 base on J, and the gene matches do not reach 6 bases of it. Taken from the germline V gene (reference sequence), the CDR1 and CDR2 loops are MNHNY and SVGAGI. Each donor gave one peripheral blood draw, averaging roughly 0.11 L, which was collected into heparinised tubes. A BD FACSAria II and a panel including CD45RO, CCR7, CD25, CD127, CD95 and CD27 were used to sort naive, central memory, regulatory and stem cell-like memory CD4+ T cells. A purity above 98% was achieved for all sorted populations. PBMCs were isolated immediately by Lymphoprep density gradient centrifugation and stained directly without culture. So that batch effects would be minimized, each experiment stained and sorted samples in pairs, pairing one healthy donor with one patient.

The entry originates in a study of beta chain features in type 1 diabetes (dated by TCRdb to the late 2010s). Concerning the study at large: Patients and healthy donors did not differ in mean age, gender distribution, total cell number or subset yield. Across all samples, fewer than 110,000,000 sorted cells were examined, and cell number per subset correlated strongly with RNA yield. In the study, recently diagnosed type 1 diabetes patients and matched healthy donors were compared on the TCRB repertoires of their sorted circulating CD4+ T cell subsets. Regulatory and stem cell-like memory subsets were obtained from only 8 patients and about 8 healthy donors, while naive and central memory subsets were obtained from all 30 or so donors. General findings and caveats noted by the study authors: Naive, central memory and regulatory TCRB repertoires appeared more similar among patients than among healthy donors. PCR may preferentially amplify shorter templates, but because patient and control samples were amplified and corrected together, any resulting skew would affect both groups equally. Because cDNA was sequenced instead of genomic DNA, highly expressing activated cells could be over-represented, though the groups showed no difference in activation or CD3 levels. Because the HLA sub-analyses included only small numbers of individuals, any influence of HLA type on TCRB rearrangement was left unresolved. A moderate but significant shortening of TCRB CDR3 length was observed in type 1 diabetes patients in all four CD4+ subsets. At VDJ recombination sites, patients with type 1 diabetes made fewer insertions and deleted more nucleotides, a pattern implying thymic rearrangement abnormalities.

The entire amount of isolated RNA was reverse transcribed using the High Capacity cDNA Reverse Transcription Kit, so the sequenced TCRB transcripts were expressed ones. Survey-depth immunoSEQ sequencing was performed on stem cell-like memory T cell samples, with an average of roughly 990,000 total reads per sample. Sorted cells were lysed in RLT buffer and RNA was extracted with DNase-treated RNeasy Micro or Mini kits, depending on cell number. Each cell subset was processed separately to prevent cross-contamination, with patient and healthy donor samples processed together. Using the immunoSEQ multiplex PCR, TCRB sequences were amplified from cDNA into 87-bp fragments spanning the CDR3 region. Amplicons were sequenced on the Illumina HiSeq platform. Regarding the original processing steps: PCR bias was computationally corrected using synthetic template baselines, reads within Hamming distance 2 were collapsed, and singletons that could not be merged were discarded. Reads were aligned against IMGT so that V, D and J genes, CDR3 length and insertions or deletions at six rearrangement sites could be assigned. Within each subset, clonotype counts were normalized to sorted cell number, and only after that were true diversity and Gini coefficients computed with the tcR R package. The overlap coefficient, calculated on TCRB nucleotide sequences, was used to quantify repertoire sharing. TCRdb provides this immuneACCESS table in a form limited to in-frame rearrangements. Some clones are lacking; in checked studies, under half of them reflect an unresolved V gene, and why the rest are absent is not known. D and trimming come from the DNA, and the V and J calls and clone size come from that table. The sample table lists approximately 40,000 clones, approximately 48% of them with a count of one. About 0.25% of the sample comes from the top ten.

The TCR sequence derives from a woman aged 25 to 39 in good health. Recombination connected TRBV6-6 to TRBJ2-7; TRBD1 matches 7 bases in the middle. The sequenced sample consisted of stem cell memory CD4+ T cells from blood. The cell subset or site label on this specimen signifies: stem cell-like memory CD4+ T cells. The encoded CDR3 is CASSYSSDRLSYEQYF. The sequenced DNA is TGTGCCAGCAGTTACTCGTCGGACAGGCTGTCCTACGAGCAGTACTTC.